These 14 T cell receptor beta chains came from one sample sequenced in a study of T cells in Graves' hyperthyroidism and ophthalmopathy. Authors of the study amplified TCR beta CDR3 regions from RNA transcripts. Primed by the HTBI set, a first-round RT-PCR was run on the TCR CDR3. Using its own MiXCR run on the multiplex PCR reads, TCRdb lists one record per CDR3 protein. The sample includes fewer than 450,000 distinct CDR3 sequences, about 18% of them seen just once. The sample comprised blood. Every receptor here comes from a woman between 25 and 40 years old with Graves' hyperthyroidism that later progressed to Graves' ophthalmopathy.

This clonotype was detected many times. This chain connects TRBV2 to TRBJ1-2; TRBD1 is a possible D gene (6 bases). CDR1 is SNHLY and CDR2 is FYNNEI in the germline V gene. The ends were cut back, 5 bases at V and 2 bases at J, with 9 bases in the middle. The CDR3 extends over 13 amino acids. The CDR3 is CASSFTGNYGYTF. The CDR3 DNA reads as TGTGCCAGCAGTTTCACAGGGAACTATGGCTACACCTTC.

The rearrangement links TRBV5-6 to TRBJ1-6; 9 bases agree with TRBD1. There are 19 residues in the CDR3. The V gene end was trimmed by 2 bases and the J gene end by 0 bases; junction bases not matched to a gene: 9. Germline assignment: CDR1 SGHDT and CDR2 YYEEEE. As DNA, the CDR3 is TGTGCCAGCAGCTTCCCGGGACAGGGTATCAGCTCCTATAATTCACCCCTCCACTTT. It translates to CASSFPGQGISSYNSPLHF. The full variable domain, rest sourced from reference TRBV5-6 and TRBJ1-6, is DAGVTQSPTHLIKTRGQQVTLRCSPKSGHDTVSWYQQALGQGPQFIFQYYEEEERQRGNFPDRFSGHQFPNYSSELNVNALLLGDSALYLCASSFPGQGISSYNSPLHFGNGTRLTVT.

This clonotype was counted between two and nine times. The V and J genes are TRBV19 and TRBJ1-2, with 7 bases fitting TRBD1. After removal of 5 bases from V and 4 bases from J, the junction contained 10 bases not matched to a gene. This CDR3 is 15 amino acids long. CDR1 and CDR2 from the germline V gene are LNHDA and SQIVND (reference sequence). CDR3 region: CASSSTGVKVYGYTF. In nucleotides, the CDR3 is TGTGCCAGTAGTTCAACAGGGGTAAAGGTCTATGGCTACACCTTC.

There are many counts of this clonotype. The DNA for the CDR3 is TGCAGTGCTAGAGATCTCCAGCGTGAGGGCTACAATGAGCAGTTCTTC. It is translated as CSARDLQREGYNEQFF. The chain recombines TRBV20-1 with TRBJ2-1, with D possibly matching TRBD2 (5 bases). The germline gives CDR1 DFQATT, CDR2 SNEGSKA (reference sequence). The CDR3 contains 16 residues. V was clipped by 0 bases and J by 3 bases, with 15 bases between them.

This clonotype was recorded at least ten times. This chain uses TRBV6-4 with TRBJ2-2; 11 nucleotides align to TRBD2. With 0 bases clipped from V and 5 bases from J, the junction kept 2 bases outside the gene matches. Germline CDR1 is MRHNA and CDR2 is SNTAGT. CDR3 length: 16 residues. CDR3 bases: TGTGCCAGCAGTGACTCACTAGCGGGGGAGACCGGGGAGCTGTTTTTT. It translates to CASSDSLAGETGELFF.

This clonotype was seen repeatedly, ten times or more. The V gene is TRBV28, the J gene TRBJ1-2, with a weak D call TRBD1 (6 bases). Germline CDR1 MDHEN, CDR2 SYDVKM. Deletions cut 4 bases from V and 0 bases from J, with 15 bases between. CDR3 length: 16 amino acids. The CDR3 DNA is TGTGCCAGCAGTTCTACACCGACAGGATCTAACTATGGCTACACCTTC. It is translated as CASSSTPTGSNYGYTF.

V is TRBV7-9 and J is TRBJ1-4; 8 bases map to TRBD1. The CDR3 has 16 residues. Germline lookup yields CDR1 SEHNR and CDR2 FQNEAQ (reference sequence). V was clipped by 1 base and J by 5 bases; unmatched bases: 6. The CDR3 sequence: CASSLETGAVNEKLFF. In DNA form, the CDR3 reads TGTGCCAGCAGCTTAGAGACAGGGGCCGTGAATGAAAAACTGTTTTTT.

This clonotype showed up many times. The chain is built from TRBV2 and TRBJ1-6; D unclear. Germline-derived CDR1 and CDR2 are SNHLY and FYNNEI. Trimming cost V 9 bases and J 7 bases, with 10 bases left between them. This CDR3 has 12 residues. The CDR3 DNA follows: TGTGCCAGATCTACTGGGAATTCACCCCTCCACTTT. It is translated as CARSTGNSPLHF.

The sample holds many counts of this clonotype. The genes are TRBV7-9 and TRBJ1-6, with 8 bases fitting TRBD1. The CDR3 covers 16 residues. Germline loops: CDR1 SEHNR, CDR2 FQNEAQ (reference sequence). V lost 3 bases and J lost 8; bases outside the gene matches: 9. In nucleotides, the CDR3 is TGTGCCAGCAGCTTGTTCGCGACAGGGGTTTATTCACCCCTCCACTTT. The encoded protein is CASSLFATGVYSPLHF.

This clonotype occurred many times. The chain has TRBV20-1 and TRBJ1-5; TRBD1 might be the D (5 bases). The CDR3 totals 14 residues. CDR1 and CDR2 from the germline V gene are DFQATT and SNEGSKA (reference sequence). Trimming took 3 bases from V and 1 from J, leaving 10 bases between them. The CDR3 DNA reads as TGCAGTGCTAGTGTGGGGCCCAGCAATCAGCCCCAGCATTTT. The encoded protein is CSASVGPSNQPQHF.

This clonotype came up many times. The chain is built from TRBV12-3 or TRBV12-4 and TRBJ1-1; D unclear. This CDR3 region has 14 residues. Trimming removed 4 bases at V and 0 bases at J, with 9 bases between. The CDR3 nucleotides are TGTGCCAGCAGTTACGGGAGTATGAACACTGAAGCTTTCTTT. This codes for CASSYGSMNTEAFF.

This clonotype was recorded at least ten times. The rearrangement joins TRBV2 to TRBJ2-3; a possible D gene is TRBD2 (7 bases). CDR3 length: 11 residues. V was trimmed by 8 bases and J by 6 bases, leaving 9 bases between them. Germline lookup yields CDR1 SNHLY and CDR2 FYNNEI. The CDR3 region has the DNA TGTGCCAGCGCGGGGGCGGATACGCAGTATTTT. Translating it yields CASAGADTQYF.

This clonotype was detected ten times or more. The CDR3: CASSQGRATGELFF. The CDR3 DNA follows: TGTGCCAGCAGCCAAGGCAGGGCGACCGGGGAGCTGTTTTTT. The chain is built from TRBV3-1 and TRBJ2-2; a weak D match, TRBD1 (5 bases). The germline V gene encodes CDR1 LGHDT and CDR2 YNNKEL (reference sequence). Deletions cut 1 base from V and 5 bases from J, with 8 bases between. The length of the CDR3 is 14 residues.

There are a few counts of this clonotype. The chain recombines TRBV20-1 with TRBJ2-1, with 12 bases fitting TRBD2. The trim removed 5 bases at V and 6 bases at J, leaving 14 bases unmatched. This CDR3 is built from 17 residues. Germline V gene sequence: CDR1 DFQATT, CDR2 SNEGSKA (reference sequence). The CDR3: CSAARLFLAGGRNEQFF. In DNA form, the CDR3 reads TGCAGTGCTGCCCGTCTTTTTCTAGCGGGAGGGCGCAATGAGCAGTTCTTC.